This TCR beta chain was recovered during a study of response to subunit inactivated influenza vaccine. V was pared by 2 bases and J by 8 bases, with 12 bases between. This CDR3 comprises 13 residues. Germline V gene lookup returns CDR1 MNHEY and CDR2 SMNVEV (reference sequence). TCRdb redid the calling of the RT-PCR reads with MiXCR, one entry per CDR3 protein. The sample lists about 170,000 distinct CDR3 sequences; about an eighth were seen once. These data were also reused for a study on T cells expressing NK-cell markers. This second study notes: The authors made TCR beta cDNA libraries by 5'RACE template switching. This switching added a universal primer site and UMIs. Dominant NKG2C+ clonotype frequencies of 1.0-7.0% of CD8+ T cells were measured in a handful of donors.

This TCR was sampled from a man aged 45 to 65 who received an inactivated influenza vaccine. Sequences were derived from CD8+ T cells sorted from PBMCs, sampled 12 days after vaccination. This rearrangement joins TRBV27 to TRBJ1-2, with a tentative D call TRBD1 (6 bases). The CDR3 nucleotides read TGTGCCAGCAGTTTAAGCAGGGGAAACGGCTACACCTTC. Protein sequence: CASSLSRGNGYTF.